This T cell receptor beta chain was recovered during a study of cytomegalovirus exposure and HLA in healthy donors. Study information: Researchers previously reported finding fewer than 120 million unique TCR beta sequences from around 200 million T cells.

The PCR had 60 Vbeta and 13 Jbeta primers. Under the authors' procedure: In a later analysis, 75 million to 95 million unique TCR beta chains included roughly 11 million shared by two or more donors. Some clones are missing from TCRdb's copy, which holds only in-frame ones; the method was immunoSEQ multiplex PCR. From that table come the V and J calls and clone size; the DNA was used to work out D and trimming. The data show around 45,000 clones, about half seen once. Comment on this clone: Its specificity is unknown.

Per germline, CDR1 MNHEY and CDR2 SVGAGI. This CDR3 is built from 14 residues. With 0 bases removed from V and 4 bases from J, the gap between germline ends came to 8 bases. Study conclusions and caveats: Fewer N-insertions (relative to the approximately 670-donor mean) were reportedly seen in an Asian-associated ancestry cluster in a later analysis. Reports state that TCR beta sequences accurately predicted most subjects' HLA-A and HLA-B alleles.

The sample comprised PBMCs. The source is a man aged 60-69 years in good health and CMV-seronegative. This rearrangement joins TRBV6-5 to TRBJ2-3; no clear D. The CDR3 here is CASSYSLPADTQYF. DNA for the CDR3: TGTGCCAGCAGTTACTCGTTGCCGGCAGATACGCAGTATTTT.